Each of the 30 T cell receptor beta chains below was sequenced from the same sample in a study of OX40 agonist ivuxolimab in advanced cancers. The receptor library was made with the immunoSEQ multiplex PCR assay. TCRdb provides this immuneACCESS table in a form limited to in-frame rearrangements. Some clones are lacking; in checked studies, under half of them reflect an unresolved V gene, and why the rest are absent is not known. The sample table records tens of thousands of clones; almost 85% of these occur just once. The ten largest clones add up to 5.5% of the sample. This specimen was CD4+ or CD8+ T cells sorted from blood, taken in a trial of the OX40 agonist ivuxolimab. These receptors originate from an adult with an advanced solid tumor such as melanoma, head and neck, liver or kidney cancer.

CDR3 in amino acids: CASSWTGAGETQYF. Here the CDR3 DNA reads TGTGCCAGCAGTTGGACAGGGGCCGGAGAGACCCAGTACTTC. The chain is built from TRBV6-6 and TRBJ2-5; the match to TRBD1 covers 9 bases. The germline V gene has CDR1 MNHNY and CDR2 SVGAGI (reference sequence). This CDR3 has 14 residues. Unmatched junction bases numbered 4, after V lost 4 bases and J lost 4 bases.

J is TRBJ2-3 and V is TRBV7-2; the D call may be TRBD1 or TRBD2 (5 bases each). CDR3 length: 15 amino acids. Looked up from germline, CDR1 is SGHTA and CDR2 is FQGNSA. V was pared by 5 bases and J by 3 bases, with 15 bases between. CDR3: CASSLRWGSTDTQYF. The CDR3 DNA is TGTGCCAGCAGCCTAAGGTGGGGGTCGACAGATACGCAGTATTTT.

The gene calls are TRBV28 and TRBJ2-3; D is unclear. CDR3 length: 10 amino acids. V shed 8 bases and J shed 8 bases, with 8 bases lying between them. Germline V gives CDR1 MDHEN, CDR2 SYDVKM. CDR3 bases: TGTGCCAGCGGCTTGGGTACGCAGTATTTT. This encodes CASGLGTQYF. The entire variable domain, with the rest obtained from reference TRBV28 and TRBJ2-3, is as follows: DVKVTQSSRYLVKRTGEKVFLECVQDMDHENMFWYRQDPGLGLRLIYFSYDVKMKEKGDIPEGYSVSREKKERFSLILESASTNQTSMYLCASGLGTQYFGPGTRLTVL.

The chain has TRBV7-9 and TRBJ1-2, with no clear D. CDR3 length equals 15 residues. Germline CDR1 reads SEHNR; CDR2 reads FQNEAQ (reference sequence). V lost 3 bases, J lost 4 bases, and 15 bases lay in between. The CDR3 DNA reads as TGTGCCAGCAGCTTCTTGTTTGGCGGAACCTATGGCTACACCTTC. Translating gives CASSFLFGGTYGYTF. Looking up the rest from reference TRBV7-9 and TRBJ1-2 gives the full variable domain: DTGVSQNPRHKITKRGQNVTFRCDPISEHNRLYWYRQTLGQGPEFLTYFQNEAQLEKSRLLSDRFSAERPKGSFSTLEIQRTEQGDSAMYLCASSFLFGGTYGYTFGSGTRLTVV.

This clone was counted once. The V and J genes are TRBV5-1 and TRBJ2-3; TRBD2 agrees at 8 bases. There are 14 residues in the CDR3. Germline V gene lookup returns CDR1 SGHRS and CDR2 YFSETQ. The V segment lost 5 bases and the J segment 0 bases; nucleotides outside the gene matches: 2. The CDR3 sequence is CASSSGISTDTQYF. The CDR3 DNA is TGCGCCAGCAGTAGCGGGATTAGCACAGATACGCAGTATTTT. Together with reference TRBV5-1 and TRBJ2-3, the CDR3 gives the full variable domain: KAGVTQTPRYLIKTRGQQVTLSCSPISGHRSVSWYQQTPGQGLQFLFEYFSETQRNKGNFPGRFSGRQFSNSRSEMNVSTLELGDSALYLCASSSGISTDTQYFGPGTRLTVL.

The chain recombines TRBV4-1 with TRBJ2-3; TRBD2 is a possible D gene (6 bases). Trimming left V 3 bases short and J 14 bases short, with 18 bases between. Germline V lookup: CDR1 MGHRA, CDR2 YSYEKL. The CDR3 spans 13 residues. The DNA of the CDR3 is TGCGCCAGCAGCCAGGACACGGGACTCGGTTCGTATTTT. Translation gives CASSQDTGLGSYF.

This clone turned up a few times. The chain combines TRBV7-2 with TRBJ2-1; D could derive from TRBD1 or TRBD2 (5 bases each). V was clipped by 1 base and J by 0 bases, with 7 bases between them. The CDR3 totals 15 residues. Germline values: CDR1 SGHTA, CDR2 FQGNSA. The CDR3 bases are TGTGCCAGCAGCTTAGAGGGGAGCTCCTACAATGAGCAGTTCTTC. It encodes CASSLEGSSYNEQFF.

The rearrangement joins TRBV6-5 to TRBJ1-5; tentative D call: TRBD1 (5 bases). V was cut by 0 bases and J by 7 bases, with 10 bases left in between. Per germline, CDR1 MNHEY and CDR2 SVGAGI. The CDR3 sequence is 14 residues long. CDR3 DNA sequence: TGTGCCAGCAGTTACTCGGGGGTGGAACAGCCCCAGCATTTT. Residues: CASSYSGVEQPQHF.

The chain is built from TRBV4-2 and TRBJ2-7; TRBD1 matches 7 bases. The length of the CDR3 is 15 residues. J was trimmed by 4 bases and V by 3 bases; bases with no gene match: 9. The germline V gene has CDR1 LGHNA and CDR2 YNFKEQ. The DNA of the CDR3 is TGTGCCAGCAGCCAGGTTGGGGACAGTTCATACGAGCAGTACTTC. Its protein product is CASSQVGDSSYEQYF.

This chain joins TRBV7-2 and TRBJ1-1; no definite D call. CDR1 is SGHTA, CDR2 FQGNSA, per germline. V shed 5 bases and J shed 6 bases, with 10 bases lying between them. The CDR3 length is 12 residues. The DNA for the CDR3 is TGTGCCAGCAGCCCACCAAGGGCTGAAGCTTTCTTT. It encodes CASSPPRAEAFF.

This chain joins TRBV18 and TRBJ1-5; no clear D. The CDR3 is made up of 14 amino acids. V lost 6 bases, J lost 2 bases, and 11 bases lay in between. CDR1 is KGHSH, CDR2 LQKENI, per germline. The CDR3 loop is CASSHDTGNQPQHF. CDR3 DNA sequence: TGTGCCAGCTCCCACGACACCGGCAATCAGCCCCAGCATTTT.

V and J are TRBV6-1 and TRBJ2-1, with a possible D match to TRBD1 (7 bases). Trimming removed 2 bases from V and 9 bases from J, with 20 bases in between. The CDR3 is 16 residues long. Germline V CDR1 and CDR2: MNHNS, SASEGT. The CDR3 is CASSEPGQGDFTEQFF. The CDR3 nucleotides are TGTGCCAGCAGTGAACCGGGGCAGGGGGACTTCACTGAGCAGTTCTTC.

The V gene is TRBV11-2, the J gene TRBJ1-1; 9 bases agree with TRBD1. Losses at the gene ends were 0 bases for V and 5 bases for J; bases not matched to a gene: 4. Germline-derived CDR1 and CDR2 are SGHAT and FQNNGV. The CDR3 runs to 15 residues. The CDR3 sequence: CASSLDTGGGTEAFF. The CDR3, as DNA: TGTGCCAGCAGCTTAGATACAGGGGGCGGGACTGAAGCTTTCTTT.

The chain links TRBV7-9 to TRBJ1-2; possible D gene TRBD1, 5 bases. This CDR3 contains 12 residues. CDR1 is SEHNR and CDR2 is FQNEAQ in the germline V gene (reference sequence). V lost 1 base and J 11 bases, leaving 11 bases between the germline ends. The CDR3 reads CASSLGDVGYTF. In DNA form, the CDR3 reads TGTGCCAGCAGCTTAGGGGACGTGGGTTACACCTTC.

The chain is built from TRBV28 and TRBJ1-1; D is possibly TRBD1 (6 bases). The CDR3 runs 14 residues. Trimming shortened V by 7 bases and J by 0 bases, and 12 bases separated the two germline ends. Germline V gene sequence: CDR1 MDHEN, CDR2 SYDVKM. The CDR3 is CASTPTGLNTEAFF. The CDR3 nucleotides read TGTGCCAGCACCCCGACAGGATTGAACACTGAAGCTTTCTTT.

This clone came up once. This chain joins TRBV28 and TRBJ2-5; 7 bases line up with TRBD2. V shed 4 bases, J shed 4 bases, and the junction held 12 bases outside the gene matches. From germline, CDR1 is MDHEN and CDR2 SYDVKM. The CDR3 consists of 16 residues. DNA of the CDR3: TGTGCCAGCAGTTCTCCGACTAGCTCCCATGCAGAGACCCAGTACTTC. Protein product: CASSSPTSSHAETQYF. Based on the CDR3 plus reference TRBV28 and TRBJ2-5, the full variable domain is DVKVTQSSRYLVKRTGEKVFLECVQDMDHENMFWYRQDPGLGLRLIYFSYDVKMKEKGDIPEGYSVSREKKERFSLILESASTNQTSMYLCASSSPTSSHAETQYFGPGTRLLVL.

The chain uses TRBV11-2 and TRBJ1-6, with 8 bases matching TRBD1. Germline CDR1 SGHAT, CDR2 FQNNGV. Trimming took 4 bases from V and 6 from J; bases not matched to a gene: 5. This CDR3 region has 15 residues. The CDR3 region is CASSSPGQGNSPLHF. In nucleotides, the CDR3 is TGTGCCAGCAGCTCGCCTGGACAGGGTAATTCACCCCTCCACTTT.

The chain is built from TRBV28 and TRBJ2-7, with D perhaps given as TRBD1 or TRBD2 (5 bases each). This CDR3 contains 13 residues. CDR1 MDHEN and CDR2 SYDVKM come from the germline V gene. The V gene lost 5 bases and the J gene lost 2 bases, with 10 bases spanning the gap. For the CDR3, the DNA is TGTGCCAGCAGTCTCGGGACGACCTACGAGCAGTACTTC. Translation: CASSLGTTYEQYF.

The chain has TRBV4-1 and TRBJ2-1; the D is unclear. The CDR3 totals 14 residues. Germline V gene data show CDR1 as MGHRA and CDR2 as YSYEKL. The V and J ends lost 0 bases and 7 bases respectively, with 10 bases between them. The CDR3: CASSQDTQRNEQFF. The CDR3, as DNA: TGCGCCAGCAGCCAAGATACTCAACGGAATGAGCAGTTCTTC.

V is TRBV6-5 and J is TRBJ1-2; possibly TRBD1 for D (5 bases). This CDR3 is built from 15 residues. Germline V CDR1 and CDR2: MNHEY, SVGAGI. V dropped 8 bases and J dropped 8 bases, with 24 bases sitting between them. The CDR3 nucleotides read TGTGCCAGCGCTTTGCAGGGAATTTTGAGTGGAGGCTACACCTTC. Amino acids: CASALQGILSGGYTF.

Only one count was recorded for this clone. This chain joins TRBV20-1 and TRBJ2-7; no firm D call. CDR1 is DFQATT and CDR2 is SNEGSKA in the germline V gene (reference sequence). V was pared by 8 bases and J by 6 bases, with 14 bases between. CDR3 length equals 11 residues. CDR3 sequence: CSLTVSGEQYF. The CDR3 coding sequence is TGCAGTTTGACGGTATCGGGCGAGCAGTACTTC.

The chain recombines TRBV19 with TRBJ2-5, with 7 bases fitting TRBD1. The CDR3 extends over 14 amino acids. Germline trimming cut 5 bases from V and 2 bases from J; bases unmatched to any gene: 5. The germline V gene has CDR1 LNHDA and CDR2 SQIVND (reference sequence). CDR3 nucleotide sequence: TGTGCCAGTAGTCGGGACAGCTCGCAAGAGACCCAGTACTTC. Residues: CASSRDSSQETQYF.

The CDR3 DNA is TGTGCCATCGCCGGTGGGATAATGAAAAAACTGTTTTTT. It codes for CAIAGGIMKKLFF. This chain joins TRBV19 and TRBJ1-4; D ambiguous. Germline V gene data show CDR1 as LNHDA and CDR2 as SQIVND (reference sequence). The CDR3 has 13 amino acids. Trimming left V 10 bases short and J 9 bases short, with 18 bases between. Based on the CDR3 plus reference TRBV19 and TRBJ1-4, the full variable domain is DGGITQSPKYLFRKEGQNVTLSCEQNLNHDAMYWYRQDPGQGLRLIYYSQIVNDFQKGDIAEGYSVSREKKESFPLTVTSAQKNPTAFYLCAIAGGIMKKLFFGSGTQLSVL.

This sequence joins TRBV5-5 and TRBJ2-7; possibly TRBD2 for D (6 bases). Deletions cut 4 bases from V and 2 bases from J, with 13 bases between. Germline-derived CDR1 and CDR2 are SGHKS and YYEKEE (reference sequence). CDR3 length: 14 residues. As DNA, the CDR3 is TGTGCCAGCAGCCCCGGGGGATGGACCTACGAGCAGTACTTC. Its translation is CASSPGGWTYEQYF.

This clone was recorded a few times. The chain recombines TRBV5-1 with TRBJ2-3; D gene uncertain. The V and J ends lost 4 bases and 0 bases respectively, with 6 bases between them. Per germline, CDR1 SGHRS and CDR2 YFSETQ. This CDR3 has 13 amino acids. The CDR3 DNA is TGCGCCAGCAGCGTACAGAGCACAGATACGCAGTATTTT. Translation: CASSVQSTDTQYF.

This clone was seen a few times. The CDR3 coding sequence is TGTGCCAGTAGGGGGCAGGGAATGTTCGGCTACACCTTC. It yields the protein CASRGQGMFGYTF. This chain joins TRBV6-5 and TRBJ1-2; TRBD1 matches 7 bases. The germline CDR1 and CDR2 sequences are MNHEY and SVGAGI. This CDR3 is 13 amino acids long. The J segment lost 8 bases and the V segment lost 9 bases, leaving 12 bases of the junction unmatched.

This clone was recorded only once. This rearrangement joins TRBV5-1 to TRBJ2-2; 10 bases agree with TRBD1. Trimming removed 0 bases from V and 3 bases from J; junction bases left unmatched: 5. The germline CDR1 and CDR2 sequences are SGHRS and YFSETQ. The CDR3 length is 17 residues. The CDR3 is CASSLAPGTGDTGELFF. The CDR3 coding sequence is TGCGCCAGCAGCTTGGCACCCGGGACAGGGGACACCGGGGAGCTGTTTTTT. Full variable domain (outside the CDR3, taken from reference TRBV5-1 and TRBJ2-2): KAGVTQTPRYLIKTRGQQVTLSCSPISGHRSVSWYQQTPGQGLQFLFEYFSETQRNKGNFPGRFSGRQFSNSRSEMNVSTLELGDSALYLCASSLAPGTGDTGELFFGEGSRLTVL.

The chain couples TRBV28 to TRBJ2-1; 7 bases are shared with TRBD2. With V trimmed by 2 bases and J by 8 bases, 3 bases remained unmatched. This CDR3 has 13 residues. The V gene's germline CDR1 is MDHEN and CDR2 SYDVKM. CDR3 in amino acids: CASSLAGAYEQFF. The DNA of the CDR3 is TGTGCCAGCAGTTTAGCGGGAGCTTATGAGCAGTTCTTC.

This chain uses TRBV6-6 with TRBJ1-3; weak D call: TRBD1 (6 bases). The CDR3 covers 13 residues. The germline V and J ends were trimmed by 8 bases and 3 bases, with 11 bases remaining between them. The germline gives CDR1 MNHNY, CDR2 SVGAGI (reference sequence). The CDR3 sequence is CASAGVYGNTIYF. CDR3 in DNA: TGTGCCAGCGCAGGGGTTTATGGAAACACCATATATTTT.

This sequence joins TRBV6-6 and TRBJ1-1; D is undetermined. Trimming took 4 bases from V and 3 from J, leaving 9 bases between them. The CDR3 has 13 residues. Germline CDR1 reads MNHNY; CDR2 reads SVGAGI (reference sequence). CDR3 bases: TGTGCCAGCAGTTGGTCCAAGGACACTGAAGCTTTCTTT. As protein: CASSWSKDTEAFF.